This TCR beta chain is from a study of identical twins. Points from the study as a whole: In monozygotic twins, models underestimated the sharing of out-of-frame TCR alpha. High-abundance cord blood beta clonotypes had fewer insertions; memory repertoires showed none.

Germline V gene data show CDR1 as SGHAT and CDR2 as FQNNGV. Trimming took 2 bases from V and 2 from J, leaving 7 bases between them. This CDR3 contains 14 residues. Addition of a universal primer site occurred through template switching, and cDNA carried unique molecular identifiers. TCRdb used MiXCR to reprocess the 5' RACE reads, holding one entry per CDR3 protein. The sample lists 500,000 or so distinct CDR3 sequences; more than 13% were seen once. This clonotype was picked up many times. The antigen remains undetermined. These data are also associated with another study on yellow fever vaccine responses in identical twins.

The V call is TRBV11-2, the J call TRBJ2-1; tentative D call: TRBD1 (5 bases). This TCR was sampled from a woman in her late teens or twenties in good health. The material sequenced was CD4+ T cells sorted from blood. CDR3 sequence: CASSLQGTYNEQFF. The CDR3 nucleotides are TGTGCCAGCAGCTTACAGGGAACCTACAATGAGCAGTTCTTC.